These 9 T cell receptor beta chains were all obtained from the same sample, sequenced in a study of T cells after yellow fever vaccination. One entry per CDR3 protein, called by TCRdb with MiXCR from the 5' RACE reads. The sample holds some 300,000 distinct CDR3 sequences; roughly 9% are singletons and the top ten take around 3.4%. The material was CD4+ T cells sorted from PBMCs, obtained 5 days after the yellow fever booster vaccination. Receptors originate from a young man who received the YFV17D yellow fever vaccine.

The V and J genes are TRBV2 and TRBJ2-2, with 8 bases that match TRBD2. After removal of 8 bases from V and 0 bases from J, the junction contained 5 bases not matched to a gene. This CDR3 spans 15 amino acids. Germline V lookup: CDR1 SNHLY, CDR2 FYNNEI. CDR3 residues: CASLGGGTNTGELFF. The CDR3 region has the DNA TGTGCCAGCTTAGGCGGGGGGACGAACACCGGGGAGCTGTTTTTT. Variable domain in full (rest from reference TRBV2 and TRBJ2-2): EPEVTQTPSHQVTQMGQEVILRCVPISNHLYFYWYRQILGQKVEFLVSFYNNEISEKSEIFDDQFSVERPDGSNFTLKIRSTKLEDSAMYFCASLGGGTNTGELFFGEGSRLTVL.

The J gene is TRBJ1-1, the V gene TRBV7-9; 10 nucleotides agree with TRBD1. This CDR3 contains 15 residues. V dropped 1 base and J dropped 3; count of bases not matched to a gene: 2. Germline CDR1 is SEHNR and CDR2 is FQNEAQ (reference sequence). The CDR3 reads CASSLVGQGDTEAFF. The CDR3 nucleotides are TGTGCCAGCAGCTTAGTCGGACAGGGGGACACTGAAGCTTTCTTT.

This clonotype was detected only a few times. The genes are TRBV12-3 or TRBV12-4 and TRBJ2-5; 12 nucleotides agree with TRBD1. The CDR3 extends over 13 amino acids. Losses at the gene ends were 6 bases for V and 8 bases for J; bases not matched to a gene: 4. This chain's CDR3 is CASRIGTGGTQYF. DNA of the CDR3: TGTGCCAGCAGGATAGGGACAGGGGGCACCCAGTACTTC.

There are a few counts of this clonotype. The gene calls are TRBV18 and TRBJ1-5, with D perhaps TRBD1 (6 bases). The V end lost 4 bases, the J end lost 0 bases, and 10 bases lay between the germline ends. Per germline, CDR1 KGHSH and CDR2 LQKENI. The CDR3 consists of 15 residues. The CDR3 sequence: CASSLGQNSNQPQHF. Here the CDR3 DNA reads TGTGCCAGCTCACTAGGACAGAATAGCAATCAGCCCCAGCATTTT.

Only a few counts were recorded for this clonotype. The chain carries TRBV5-1 and TRBJ1-4, with 7 bases that match TRBD1. The CDR3 spans 14 residues. Unmatched junction bases numbered 17, after V lost 5 bases and J lost 16 bases. Germline V gene sequence: CDR1 SGHRS, CDR2 YFSETQ. CDR3 DNA: TGCGCCAGCAGGTATTCTCAACATGACAGGGAACCGTTTTTT. Amino acids: CASRYSQHDREPFF.

A single count supports this clonotype. The V call is TRBV6-6, the J call TRBJ2-5; D tentatively reads TRBD1 or TRBD2 (6 bases each). Per germline, CDR1 MNHNY and CDR2 SVGAGI (reference sequence). V was trimmed by 7 bases and J by 5 bases, leaving 14 bases between them. The CDR3 length is 13 residues. CDR3: CASNVQGLETQYF. CDR3 nucleotide sequence: TGTGCCAGCAACGTACAGGGACTTGAGACCCAGTACTTC.

This sequence joins TRBV7-9 and TRBJ2-7, with D hard to call. V was trimmed by 4 bases and J by 4 bases, leaving 17 bases between them. CDR3 length: 15 amino acids. Per germline, CDR1 SEHNR and CDR2 FQNEAQ (reference sequence). Here the CDR3 reads CASSSSGATRYEQYV. For the CDR3, the DNA is TGTGCCAGCAGCTCCTCCGGCGCAACGAGGTACGAGCAGTACGTC.

The chain links TRBV6-5 to TRBJ1-1; TRBD1 agrees at 9 bases. The V and J ends lost 0 bases and 10 bases, in that order; junction bases with no gene match: 3. Germline loops: CDR1 MNHEY, CDR2 SVGAGI. CDR3 size: 13 residues. The DNA for the CDR3 is TGTGCCAGCAGTTACTCGGGGACAGGGAGAGCTTTCTTT. Amino acid sequence: CASSYSGTGRAFF.

This clonotype was counted at least ten times. This chain joins TRBV12-3 or TRBV12-4 and TRBJ1-3, with D tentatively TRBD1 (6 bases). With 6 bases removed from V and 4 bases from J, the gap between germline ends came to 10 bases. The CDR3 has 13 residues. Written as DNA, the CDR3 is TGTGCCAGCAGACAGGGTGCGGGAAACACCATATATTTT. It translates to CASRQGAGNTIYF.